Shown below are 26 T cell receptor beta chains from a single sample sequenced in a study of cytomegalovirus exposure and HLA in healthy donors. Primers included in the PCR were 60 Vbeta and 13 Jbeta primers. Profiling relied on immunoSEQ multiplex PCR, and the TCRdb table lists in-frame clones only, not all of them. The sample lists 120,000 or so clones, more than 60% occurring once. Sequenced sample: PBMCs. The receptors shown here come from a middle-aged woman in good health and CMV-seropositive.

On this clone itself: The CDR3 carries no conserved terminal phenylalanine or tryptophan, so it likely arises from a read error. This chain connects TRBV5-3 to TRBJ1-5; D gene ambiguous. TRBV5-3 is marked as an open reading frame, function uncertain. This CDR3 has 13 amino acids. Trimming shortened V by 6 bases and J by 5 bases, and 12 bases separated the two germline ends. Written as DNA, the CDR3 is TGTGCCAGAAACTACGCGTCTTATCAGCCCCAGCATTCT. It codes for CARNYASYQPQHS.

The rearrangement links TRBV18 to TRBJ2-3; no clear D. With 3 bases removed from V and 1 base from J, the gap between germline ends came to 14 bases. Germline lookup yields CDR1 KGHSH and CDR2 LQKENI. This CDR3 has 16 residues. The CDR3: CASSPFGSRGTDTQYF. The CDR3 DNA reads TGTGCCAGCTCACCTTTCGGGTCTCGGGGCACAGATACGCAGTATTTT. The variable domain in full, completed from reference TRBV18 and TRBJ2-3, reads NAGVMQNPRHLVRRRGQEARLRCSPMKGHSHVYWYRQLPEEGLKFMVYLQKENIIDESGMPKERFSAEFPKEGPSILRIQQVVRGDSAAYFCASSPFGSRGTDTQYFGPGTRLTVL.

Only a few counts were recorded for this clone. The rearrangement uses TRBV7-2 and TRBJ1-2; maybe TRBD1 (5 bases). Germline V gene data show CDR1 as SGHTA and CDR2 as FQGNSA. V lost 5 bases, J lost 5 bases, and 21 bases lay in between. The CDR3 covers 16 residues. The CDR3 here is CASSRRGGALGYGYTF. The CDR3, as DNA: TGTGCCAGCAGCCGGCGGGGAGGGGCGCTGGGGTATGGCTACACCTTC.

Concerning this clone: The junction departs from germline at one end; a sequencing error may be responsible. The chain couples TRBV5-6 to TRBJ1-2; no definite D call. Germline CDR1 reads SGHDT; CDR2 reads YYEEEE. CDR3 length: 15 residues. The chain's CDR3 is CASSLARNHLYGYPF. The CDR3 region has the DNA TGTGCCAGCAGCTTGGCCAGGAACCATCTCTATGGCTACCCCTTC.

The table lists this clone with a few counts. The chain recombines TRBV5-1 with TRBJ2-5; maybe TRBD1 (5 bases). This CDR3 region has 12 residues. V dropped 6 bases and J dropped 3 bases, with 9 bases sitting between them. CDR1 and CDR2 from the germline V gene are SGHRS and YFSETQ. CDR3 residues: CASKVREETQYF. In DNA, the CDR3 is TGCGCCAGCAAGGTCAGGGAAGAGACCCAGTACTTC.

The chain carries TRBV10-2 and TRBJ2-7; 8 nucleotides align to TRBD2. The V segment lost 6 bases and the J segment 3 bases; nucleotides outside the gene matches: 7. The germline CDR1 and CDR2 sequences are WSHSY and SAAADI. The CDR3 is 14 amino acids. Here the CDR3 DNA reads TGCGCCAGCAGCGCGGGACTAGGGTTCTACGAGCAGTACTTC. It translates to CASSAGLGFYEQYF.

This clone was detected only a few times. The genes are TRBV11-2 and TRBJ1-4, with 8 bases lining up with TRBD1. Germline V gene sequence: CDR1 SGHAT, CDR2 FQNNGV. The CDR3 extends over 16 amino acids. V dropped 1 base and J dropped 7; count of bases not matched to a gene: 8. Here the CDR3 DNA reads TGTGCCAGCAGCTTAGGGACAGGGTTCGGGGCTGAAAAACTGTTTTTT. This encodes CASSLGTGFGAEKLFF.

The rearrangement links TRBV28 to TRBJ2-6, with a possible D match to TRBD1 (6 bases). The CDR3 spans 16 residues. The V gene lost 5 bases and the J gene lost 0 bases, with 11 bases spanning the gap. Germline-derived CDR1 and CDR2 are MDHEN and SYDVKM. The CDR3 loop reads CASSPGQYSGANVLTF. In DNA form, the CDR3 reads TGTGCCAGCAGTCCAGGACAGTACTCTGGGGCCAACGTCCTGACTTTC.

In its sample, this clone was seen once. The chain employs TRBV12-5 and TRBJ2-5, with a weak D call TRBD2 (6 bases). V shed 1 base and J shed 1 base, with 7 bases lying between them. CDR1 and CDR2 (germline): LGHNT, FRNRAP. The CDR3 loop spans 14 amino acids. CDR3 region: CASGLGDSQETQYF. In nucleotides, the CDR3 is TGTGCTAGTGGTTTGGGGGACTCCCAAGAGACCCAGTACTTC.

J is TRBJ2-7 and V is TRBV4-1; 11 bases are a match to TRBD2. The CDR3 is 17 amino acids. The junction had 9 bases not matched to a gene; V was cut back by 3 bases and J by 2 bases. The germline gives CDR1 MGHRA, CDR2 YSYEKL. CDR3 coding DNA: TGCGCCAGCAGCCAGCTCACGGGACTAGCGGTGACCTACGAGCAGTACTTC. Protein: CASSQLTGLAVTYEQYF.

CDR3 nucleotide sequence: TGCGCCAGCAGGAAGGACGGAGGGGCCTACGAGCAGTACTTC. Protein product: CASRKDGGAYEQYF. This chain connects TRBV10-1 to TRBJ2-7, with D maybe TRBD2 (6 bases). The V and J ends lost 6 bases and 2 bases respectively, with 14 bases between them. Per the germline V gene, CDR1 is WNHNN and CDR2 is SYGVQD (reference sequence). CDR3 length: 14 amino acids.

The rearrangement uses TRBV6-6 and TRBJ1-1, with D possibly being TRBD1 (6 bases). The germline V gene has CDR1 MNHNY and CDR2 SVGAGI (reference sequence). V was shortened by 7 bases and J by 6 bases, with 9 bases between the two germline ends. CDR3 length equals 11 residues. Written as DNA, the CDR3 is TGTGCCAGCATTGGACAGCCTGAAGCTTTCTTT. This codes for CASIGQPEAFF.

The V call is TRBV7-8, the J call TRBJ1-1, with 8 bases matching TRBD1. The junction had 8 bases not matched to a gene; V was cut back by 5 bases and J by 0 bases. Germline CDR1 and CDR2: SGHVS and FQNEAQ. The CDR3 covers 16 residues. CDR3 sequence: CASSPRQGPMNTEAFF. Written as DNA, the CDR3 is TGTGCCAGCAGCCCCCGACAGGGGCCCATGAACACTGAAGCTTTCTTT.

The chain uses TRBV4-2 and TRBJ2-4, with TRBD2 as a possible D gene (7 bases). The length of the CDR3 is 16 residues. CDR1 and CDR2 from the germline V gene are LGHNA and YNFKEQ. V gave up 1 base and J gave up 6 bases, with 16 bases separating them. CDR3 amino acids: CASSQGEGGGANIQYF. CDR3 nucleotides: TGTGCCAGCAGCCAAGGGGAAGGAGGGGGGGCAAACATTCAGTACTTC.

The chain carries TRBV6-5 and TRBJ1-5; tentatively, D is TRBD1 (6 bases). Germline assignment: CDR1 MNHEY and CDR2 SVGAGI. The length of the CDR3 is 13 residues. Trimming removed 10 bases at V and 6 bases at J, with 16 bases between. The CDR3 protein is CATMGGGGQPQHF. The CDR3 nucleotides read TGTGCCACCATGGGGGGGGGCGGTCAGCCCCAGCATTTT.

This clone was picked up a small number of times. J is TRBJ2-2 and V is TRBV7-9; TRBD1 agrees at 12 bases. The CDR3 is made up of 19 amino acids. Germline lookup yields CDR1 SEHNR and CDR2 FQNEAQ (reference sequence). V was pared by 5 bases and J by 3 bases, with 13 bases of the junction left unmatched. The CDR3 sequence is CASSTGTGGTGFYTGELFF. The CDR3, as DNA: TGTGCCAGCAGCACTGGGACAGGGGGCACTGGTTTTTACACCGGGGAGCTGTTTTTT.

J is TRBJ2-2 and V is TRBV7-8; the match to TRBD2 covers 11 bases. Germline CDR1 and CDR2: SGHVS and FQNEAQ. The CDR3 has 19 residues. V was pared by 5 bases and J by 2 bases, with 13 bases of the junction left unmatched. This CDR3 is CASSPGLAAGFSNTGELFF. For the CDR3, the DNA is TGTGCCAGCAGCCCGGGACTAGCGGCGGGGTTTAGCAACACCGGGGAGCTGTTTTTT.

The chain links TRBV6-5 to TRBJ2-5, with TRBD2 matching over 8 bases. Germline lookup yields CDR1 MNHEY and CDR2 SVGAGI. Trimming at V came to 6 bases and at J to 2 bases, leaving 5 bases not matched to a gene. The CDR3 has 14 residues. The CDR3 DNA reads as TGTGCCAGCAGCCTTAGCGGGAAGCAAGAGACCCAGTACTTC. This translates into CASSLSGKQETQYF.

The chain recombines TRBV6-1 with TRBJ1-4; D is unresolved. The CDR3 extends over 15 amino acids. Germline V gene data show CDR1 as MNHNS and CDR2 as SASEGT. V lost 2 bases and J lost 6, with 13 bases in between. The CDR3 DNA follows: TGTGCCAGCAGTGAAACACGAGGATTTTATGAAAAACTGTTTTTT. Protein: CASSETRGFYEKLFF.

The chain employs TRBV30 and TRBJ1-2; no clear D. Germline V gene lookup returns CDR1 GTSNPN and CDR2 SVGIG (reference sequence). The V and J ends lost 0 bases and 5 bases respectively, with 7 bases between them. The CDR3 covers 12 residues. CDR3 region: CAWSVEGYGYTF. DNA for the CDR3: TGTGCCTGGAGTGTAGAGGGATATGGCTACACCTTC.

The chain joins TRBV29-1 to TRBJ2-2; the D gene is possibly TRBD1 (7 bases). The ends were cut back, 4 bases at V and 7 bases at J, with 19 bases in the middle. Germline CDR1 SQVTM, CDR2 ANQGSEA. This CDR3 spans 15 amino acids. Here the CDR3 reads CSVGRAGGQVGELFF. The CDR3 nucleotides are TGCAGCGTTGGGCGGGCAGGGGGGCAGGTCGGGGAGCTGTTTTTT.

V and J are TRBV28 and TRBJ2-1; no firm D call. V was cut by 7 bases and J by 4 bases, with 11 bases left in between. Germline V lookup: CDR1 MDHEN, CDR2 SYDVKM. There are 13 residues in the CDR3. CDR3 DNA: TGTGCCAGCACCCAAACAGCATACAATGAGCAGTTCTTC. Encoded protein: CASTQTAYNEQFF.

The chain recombines TRBV11-2 with TRBJ1-4; TRBD1 is a possible D gene (5 bases). V gave up 4 bases and J gave up 12 bases, with 15 bases separating them. The CDR3 runs 13 residues. Germline V CDR1 and CDR2: SGHAT, FQNNGV. This CDR3 is CASSSIHRGELFF. In DNA form, the CDR3 reads TGTGCCAGCAGCTCAATACACCGGGGGGAACTGTTTTTT.

The chain employs TRBV28 and TRBJ1-2; maybe TRBD1 (6 bases). The ends were cut back, 2 bases at V and 8 bases at J, with 15 bases in the middle. The CDR3 sequence is 14 residues long. CDR1 and CDR2 (germline): MDHEN, SYDVKM. The CDR3 protein is CASSLGGRGEGYTF. In nucleotides, the CDR3 is TGTGCCAGCAGTTTAGGGGGCCGGGGGGAGGGCTACACCTTC.

The chain joins TRBV5-1 to TRBJ1-1; a possible D gene is TRBD1 (6 bases). With 2 bases removed from V and 1 base from J, the gap between germline ends came to 24 bases. This CDR3 contains 19 residues. Per germline, CDR1 SGHRS and CDR2 YFSETQ. The CDR3 region has the DNA TGCGCCAGCAGCTTTGGATCCTCACGGGACATCTGGGGGAACACTGAAGCTTTCTTT. As protein: CASSFGSSRDIWGNTEAFF.

This clone was found a few times. The J gene is TRBJ1-1, the V gene TRBV5-6; possible D gene TRBD1, 6 bases. The germline V gene encodes CDR1 SGHDT and CDR2 YYEEEE. There are 13 residues in the CDR3. V shed 1 base and J shed 6 bases, with 10 bases lying between them. The CDR3 DNA reads as TGTGCCAGCAGCTTGTTCTCAGGGGCTGAAGCTTTCTTT. It translates to CASSLFSGAEAFF.